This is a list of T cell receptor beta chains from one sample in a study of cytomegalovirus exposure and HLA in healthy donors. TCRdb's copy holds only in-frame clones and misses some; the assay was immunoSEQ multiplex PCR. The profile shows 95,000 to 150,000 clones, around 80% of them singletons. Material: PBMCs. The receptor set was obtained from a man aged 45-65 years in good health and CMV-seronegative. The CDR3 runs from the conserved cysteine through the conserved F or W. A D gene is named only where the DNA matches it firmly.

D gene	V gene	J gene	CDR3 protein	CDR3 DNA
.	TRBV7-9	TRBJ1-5	CASSLEGNGQPQHF	TGTGCCAGCAGCCTGGAGGGAAACGGGCAGCCCCAGCATTTT
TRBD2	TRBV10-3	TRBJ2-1	CAINPGGWNEQFF	TGTGCCATCAATCCGGGAGGGTGGAATGAGCAGTTCTTC
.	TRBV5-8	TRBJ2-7	CASSFRGNAYEQYF	TGTGCCAGCAGCTTTCGGGGGAATGCCTACGAGCAGTACTTC
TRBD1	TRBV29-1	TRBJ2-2	CSVATGGKTGELFF	TGCAGCGTAGCCACAGGGGGCAAAACCGGGGAGCTGTTTTTT
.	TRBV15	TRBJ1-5	CATSRGPAYSNQPQHF	TGTGCCACCAGCAGAGGGCCAGCGTATAGCAATCAGCCCCAGCATTTT
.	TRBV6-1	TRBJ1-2	CASSEDRGGLYGYTF	TGTGCCAGCAGTGAAGATCGTGGGGGCCTGTATGGCTACACCTTC
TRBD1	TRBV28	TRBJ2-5	CASSPGQGRSQQETQYF	TGTGCCAGCAGTCCGGGACAGGGCAGGTCCCAACAAGAGACCCAGTACTTC
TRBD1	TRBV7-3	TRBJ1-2	CASSPEGQGVGYTF	TGTGCCAGCAGCCCCGAGGGACAGGGGGTGGGCTACACCTTC
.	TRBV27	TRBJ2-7	CASSLKGVGYEQYF	TGTGCCAGCAGTTTAAAGGGGGTGGGCTACGAGCAGTACTTC
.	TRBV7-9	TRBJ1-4	CASSLRLEDEKLFF	TGTGCCAGCAGCTTACGGTTAGAAGATGAAAAACTGTTTTTT
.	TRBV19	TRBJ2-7	CATAGQWDSYEQYF	TGTGCCACCGCGGGACAGTGGGACTCCTACGAGCAGTACTTC
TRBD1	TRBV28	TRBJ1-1	CASSIATGGGLLNTEAFF	TGTGCCAGCAGTATCGCGACAGGGGGCGGACTCCTGAACACTGAAGCTTTCTTT
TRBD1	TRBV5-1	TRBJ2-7	CASSEGGTGSPYEQYF	TGCGCCAGCAGCGAGGGGGGGACAGGGTCCCCCTACGAGCAGTACTTC
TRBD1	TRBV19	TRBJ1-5	CASGKIGQGGSQPQHF	TGTGCCAGTGGCAAAATTGGACAGGGAGGCAGTCAGCCCCAGCATTTT
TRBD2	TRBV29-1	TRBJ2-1	CSVAPGLAVYNEQFF	TGCAGCGTGGCACCGGGACTAGCGGTCTACAATGAGCAGTTCTTC
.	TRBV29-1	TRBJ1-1	CSVAHMNTEAFF	TGCAGCGTTGCACACATGAACACTGAAGCTTTCTTT
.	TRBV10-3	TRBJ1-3	CASRGLSGNTIYF	TGTGCAAGTCGGGGTTTAAGTGGAAACACCATATATTTT
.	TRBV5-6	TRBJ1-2	CASSTGGGNYGYTF	TGTGCCAGCAGCACGGGGGGAGGAAACTATGGCTACACCTTC
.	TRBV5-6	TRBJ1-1	CASSLVGLRVSDTEAFF	TGTGCCAGCAGCTTGGTTGGATTGAGGGTATCGGACACTGAAGCTTTCTTT
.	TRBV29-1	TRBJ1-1	CSVAGNGTEAFF	TGCAGCGTTGCGGGGAATGGCACTGAAGCTTTCTTT